Listed here is a single TCR beta chain. Its specificity is not known. This sample is drawn from a study of T cell responses to AZD1222 COVID-19 vaccine. Assay used: immunoSEQ multiplex PCR; TCRdb lists only in-frame clones, some missing. The data show about 110,000 clones, approximately 88% seen once. Study conclusions and caveats: White British people made up most donors, females outnumbered males, and clonal diversity was possibly underestimated. Spike regions recognized by vaccine-associated CD4 TCRs spanned the protein, led by 160-218 and 743-854.

CDR1 and CDR2 (germline): KGHSH, LQKENI. V was trimmed by 1 base and J by 2 bases, leaving 8 bases between them. The CDR3 runs 15 residues. This rearrangement joins TRBV18 to TRBJ1-4, with no clear D. This clonotype originated in an adult in good health. The specimen was peripheral blood, collected on day 0 of AZD1222 vaccination. CDR3 coding DNA: TGTGCCAGCTCACCACGGTCGGGGACTAATGAAAAACTGTTTTTT. Translating gives CASSPRSGTNEKLFF.